This TCR beta chain appears in the sequencing data of a study of T-cell memory formation after mild COVID-19. Study as a whole: Largely, TCR clusters stayed within a single donor.

Whole-study findings and limits: Nothing confirmed that second-wave clones peaking on day 37 were specific for SARS-CoV-2. Contracting CD8+ clones were enriched in EMRA, CD4+ mainly in CM and EM.

In the case of this clonotype: What it binds is unknown.

The CDR3 contains 13 residues. V gave up 6 bases and J gave up 1 base, with 8 bases separating them. Germline loops: CDR1 SNHLY, CDR2 FYNNEI. TCRdb fed the 5' RACE reads into MiXCR, producing one record per CDR3 protein. In the table there are some 320,000 distinct CDR3 sequences, 14% of which are singletons. Sequencing was performed on PBMCs or a T cell subset sorted from them (not recorded which). The chain combines TRBV2 with TRBJ2-3; possibly TRBD1 for D (6 bases). This clonotype was obtained from a man aged 18 to 29 who had mild COVID-19 (a few samples of this study predate the infection). Cell type and time point are not known. CDR3 in DNA: TGTGCCAGCAGCAAGGGGGGCACAGATACGCAGTATTTT. This codes for CASSKGGTDTQYF.